This T cell receptor (beta chain) was recorded in a study of OX40 agonist ivuxolimab in advanced cancers. Study-wide findings and caveats: Determination of antigen specificity was not performed for the expanded peripheral T cells. More expanded clones were seen, on average, in CD8+ T cells than in CD4+.

Germline V gene sequence: CDR1 SNHLY, CDR2 FYNNEI. This CDR3 has 13 amino acids. V was pared by 5 bases and J by 3 bases, with 8 bases between. With respect to this clone: The antigen remains unidentified.

Patients with a history of autoimmune disease or on systemic immunosuppression were excluded. Samples were taken at baseline and on day 1 of cycles 4 and 7. TCRdb's table, derived via immunoSEQ multiplex PCR, lists solely in-frame clones and lacks some. The sample consists of more than 70,000 clones, roughly 90% of them appearing once. This specimen consisted of CD4+ or CD8+ T cells sorted from blood, obtained in a trial of the OX40 agonist ivuxolimab. This clonotype was obtained from an adult with an advanced solid tumor such as melanoma, head and neck, liver or kidney cancer. The chain links TRBV2 to TRBJ2-1; D not certain. CDR3 bases: TGTGCCAGCAGTAAACAGAACTACAATGAGCAGTTCTTC. Its translation is CASSKQNYNEQFF.